This entry lists 8 T cell receptor beta chains sequenced from one sample in a study of blood T cell repertoires in COVID-19 (dated by TCRdb to about 2020). The library was built by means of the immunoSEQ multiplex PCR assay. Not all clones reach the TCRdb copy of this immuneACCESS table, which keeps in-frame sequences only. Checked studies attribute under half of the gap to unresolved V genes and leave the rest unexplained. The sample has roughly 430,000 clones on record, 88% of them singletons. The ten largest clonotypes hold about 2.1% of the sample. Material: PBMCs or T cells enriched from blood (not recorded which). The receptors here all came from a middle-aged woman with acute COVID-19.

Written as DNA, the CDR3 is TGTGCTAGTGGTCTTCGGGGACAGGGGGTCACTGAAGCTTTCTTT. Translation gives CASGLRGQGVTEAFF. This sequence joins TRBV12-5 and TRBJ1-1, with 11 nucleotides matching TRBD1. CDR3 length equals 15 residues. Trimming cost V 5 bases and J 4 bases; bases outside gene matches: 6. Germline V gene sequence: CDR1 LGHNT, CDR2 FRNRAP. Full variable domain (rest looked up from reference TRBV12-5 and TRBJ1-1): DARVTQTPRHKVTEMGQEVTMRCQPILGHNTVFWYRQTMMQGLELLAYFRNRAPLDDSGMPKDRFSAEMPDATLATLKIQPSEPRDSAVYFCASGLRGQGVTEAFFGQGTRLTVV.

The chain employs TRBV29-1 and TRBJ1-2, with 10 positions matching TRBD1. The CDR3 totals 14 residues. Germline CDR1 SQVTM, CDR2 ANQGSEA. V was clipped by 6 bases and J by 3 bases; unmatched bases: 7. The CDR3 sequence: CSVGQGVLDYGYTF. CDR3 bases: TGCAGCGTAGGACAGGGGGTATTGGACTATGGCTACACCTTC.

The gene calls are TRBV27 and TRBJ2-7, with D unclear. V was pared by 2 bases and J by 2 bases, with 19 bases between. CDR3 length: 17 residues. Germline lookup yields CDR1 MNHEY and CDR2 SMNVEV (reference sequence). The CDR3 DNA reads TGTGCCAGCAGTTTAAGGCGACCGCGGATCCTTACCTACGAGCAGTACTTC. Its translation: CASSLRRPRILTYEQYF.

The V gene is TRBV5-1, the J gene TRBJ1-3, with 8 bases identical to TRBD1. V shed 0 bases, J shed 4 bases, and the junction held 6 bases outside the gene matches. The CDR3 covers 16 residues. CDR1 and CDR2 from the germline V gene are SGHRS and YFSETQ. CDR3 nucleotides: TGCGCCAGCAGCTTGGCAGGACAGGGCCGGGGAAACACCATATATTTT. It specifies CASSLAGQGRGNTIYF.

The chain recombines TRBV19 with TRBJ1-2; 7 bases agree with TRBD1. Germline CDR1 and CDR2: LNHDA and SQIVND (reference sequence). Unmatched junction bases numbered 15, after V lost 7 bases and J lost 1 base. CDR3 size: 17 residues. The CDR3 protein is CASTHFQGTENNYGYTF. The CDR3 region has the DNA TGTGCCAGTACCCATTTTCAAGGGACAGAGAATAACTATGGCTACACCTTC.

The chain is built from TRBV4-2 and TRBJ1-1; D may be TRBD1 (5 bases). The germline V and J ends were trimmed by 1 base and 2 bases, with 8 bases remaining between them. Germline CDR1 LGHNA, CDR2 YNFKEQ. This CDR3 comprises 14 residues. CDR3 bases: TGTGCCAGCAGCCAAGGGGGGGGAAACACTGAAGCTTTCTTT. This translates into CASSQGGGNTEAFF.

Of note for this clone: Other DNA sequences in the same sample also yield this CDR3. The chain couples TRBV6-5 to TRBJ2-7; no firm D call. The CDR3 is made up of 13 amino acids. V lost 0 bases, J lost 1 base, and 4 bases lay in between. The germline V gene has CDR1 MNHEY and CDR2 SVGAGI. Here the CDR3 reads CASSYSRSYEQYF. In nucleotides, the CDR3 is TGTGCCAGCAGTTACTCTCGTTCCTACGAGCAGTACTTC.

The chain joins TRBV7-6 to TRBJ1-6; tentatively, D is TRBD1 (6 bases). This CDR3 region has 15 residues. Germline V CDR1 and CDR2: SGHVS, FNYEAQ. Trimming shortened V by 0 bases and J by 7 bases, and 10 bases separated the two germline ends. The CDR3, as DNA: TGTGCCAGCAGCTTAGCGAGGACAGAAAATTCACCCCTCCACTTT. Amino acid sequence: CASSLARTENSPLHF.